This T cell receptor (beta chain) was found in a study of patients and donors after allogeneic stem cell transplantation. In TCRdb, the RT-PCR reads were re-called with MiXCR into one record per CDR3 protein. The sample includes about a million distinct CDR3 sequences, over 15% of them seen just once. Sequencing input: blood, either unsorted or a sorted T cell fraction (not recorded which). The receptor was derived from a human donor who was either an allogeneic HSCT recipient or a stem cell or donor lymphocyte infusion donor (not recorded which). It is not recorded whose cells these are; they may come from a transplant donor.

CDR3 region: CASSTGRGRSRDGYTF. CDR3 nucleotide sequence: TGCGCCAGCAGCACTGGGAGGGGGCGGTCTCGAGATGGCTACACCTTC. The gene calls are TRBV5-1 and TRBJ1-2, with 7 bases that match TRBD1. Germline V CDR1 and CDR2: SGHRS, YFSETQ. The CDR3 loop spans 16 amino acids. J gave up 6 bases and V 4 bases, and 15 bases lay outside the gene matches. The variable domain in full, with the rest retrieved from reference TRBV5-1 and TRBJ1-2, is KAGVTQTPRYLIKTRGQQVTLSCSPISGHRSVSWYQQTPGQGLQFLFEYFSETQRNKGNFPGRFSGRQFSNSRSEMNVSTLELGDSALYLCASSTGRGRSRDGYTFGSGTRLTVV.